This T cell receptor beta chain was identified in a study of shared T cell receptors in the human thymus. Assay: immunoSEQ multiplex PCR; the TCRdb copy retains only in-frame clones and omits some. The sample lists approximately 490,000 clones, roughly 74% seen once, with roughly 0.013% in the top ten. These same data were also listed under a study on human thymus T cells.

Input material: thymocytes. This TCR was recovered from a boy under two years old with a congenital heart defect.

CDR3 DNA sequence: TGCGCCAGCAGCCCAGGGACTAGCGGGAGTTTCCACGAGCAGTACTTC. The encoded protein is CASSPGTSGSFHEQYF. The rearrangement joins TRBV5-1 to TRBJ2-7; 14 positions agree with TRBD2. Trimming took 4 bases from V and 5 from J; bases not matched to a gene: 8. CDR1 is SGHRS, CDR2 YFSETQ, per germline. The CDR3 runs to 16 residues. Full variable domain (remainder filled in from reference TRBV5-1 and TRBJ2-7): KAGVTQTPRYLIKTRGQQVTLSCSPISGHRSVSWYQQTPGQGLQFLFEYFSETQRNKGNFPGRFSGRQFSNSRSEMNVSTLELGDSALYLCASSPGTSGSFHEQYFGPGTRLTVT.